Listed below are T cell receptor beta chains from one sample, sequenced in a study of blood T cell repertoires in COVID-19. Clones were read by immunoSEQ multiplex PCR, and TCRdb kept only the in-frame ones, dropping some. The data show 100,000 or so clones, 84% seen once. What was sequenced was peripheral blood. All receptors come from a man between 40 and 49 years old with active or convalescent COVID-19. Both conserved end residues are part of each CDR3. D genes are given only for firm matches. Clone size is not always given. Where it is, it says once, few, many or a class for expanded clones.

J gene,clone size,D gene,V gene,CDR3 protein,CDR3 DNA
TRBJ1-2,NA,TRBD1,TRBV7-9,CASSLTGGLNYGYTF,TGTGCCAGCAGCTTAACAGGGGGCCTAAACTATGGCTACACCTTC
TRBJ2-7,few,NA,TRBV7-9,CASSFKTGGQNYEQYF,TGTGCCAGCAGCTTCAAAACCGGGGGACAGAACTACGAGCAGTACTTC
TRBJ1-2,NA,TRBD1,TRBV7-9,CASSLGTGDGGGYTF,TGTGCCAGCAGCCTCGGGACAGGGGACGGGGGGGGCTACACCTTC
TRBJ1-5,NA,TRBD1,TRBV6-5,CASRAKEGTGGPQHF,TGTGCCAGCAGAGCGAAGGAGGGGACAGGGGGGCCCCAGCATTTT
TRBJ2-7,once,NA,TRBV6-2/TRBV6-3,CASTPSQGFSYEQYF,TGTGCCAGCACCCCCTCACAGGGCTTCTCCTACGAGCAGTACTTC
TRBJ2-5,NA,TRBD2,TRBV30,CAWKGLAGLRETQYF,TGTGCCTGGAAGGGACTAGCGGGGTTGAGGGAGACCCAGTACTTC
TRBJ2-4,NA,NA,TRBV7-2,CASSPRTGAKNIQYF,TGTGCCAGCAGCCCGAGAACAGGGGCCAAAAACATTCAGTACTTC
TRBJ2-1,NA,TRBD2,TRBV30,CAWVRLAGLPGEQFF,TGTGCCTGGGTGAGACTAGCGGGGCTACCCGGTGAGCAGTTCTTC
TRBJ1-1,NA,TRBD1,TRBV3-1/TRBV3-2,CASSPGPLTGGAFF,TGTGCCAGCAGCCCGGGACCGCTGACAGGGGGAGCTTTCTTT
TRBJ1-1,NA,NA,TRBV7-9,CASSFVGNTEAFF,TGTGCCAGCAGCTTTGTCGGGAACACTGAAGCTTTCTTT
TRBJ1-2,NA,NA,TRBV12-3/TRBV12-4,CASSREAGYTF,TGTGCCAGCAGCCGGGAGGCTGGCTACACCTTC
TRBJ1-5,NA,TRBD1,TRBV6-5,CASSFAQGGDQPQHF,TGTGCCAGCAGTTTCGCTCAGGGGGGAGATCAGCCCCAGCATTTT
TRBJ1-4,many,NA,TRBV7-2,CASSPVGLNEKLFF,TGTGCCAGCAGCCCTGTGGGGCTTAATGAAAAACTGTTTTTT
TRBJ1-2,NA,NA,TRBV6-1,CASSEQGGVYGYGYTF,TGTGCCAGCAGTGAACAGGGAGGTGTTTATGGCTATGGCTACACCTTC
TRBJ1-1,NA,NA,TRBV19,CASRPAVAPNTEAFF,TGTGCCAGTAGGCCCGCGGTAGCTCCGAACACTGAAGCTTTCTTT
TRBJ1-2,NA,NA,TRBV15,CATARRRAGNYGYTF,TGTGCCACCGCTAGACGAAGAGCCGGTAACTATGGCTACACCTTC
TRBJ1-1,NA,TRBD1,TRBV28,CASSREGGGMNTEAFF,TGTGCCAGCAGCCGGGAAGGGGGCGGGATGAACACTGAAGCTTTCTTT
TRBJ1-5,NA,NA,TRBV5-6,CASSLGTLPQHF,TGTGCCAGCAGCTTGGGGACTCTGCCCCAGCATTTT
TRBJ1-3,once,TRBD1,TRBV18,CASSTGTGGSGNTIYF,TGTGCCAGCTCAACCGGGACAGGGGGCTCTGGAAACACCATATATTTT
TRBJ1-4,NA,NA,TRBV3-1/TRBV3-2,CASSPTEEKLFF,TGTGCCAGCAGCCCCACAGAGGAAAAACTGTTTTTT
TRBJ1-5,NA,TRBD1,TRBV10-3,CAISLGQGYSQPQHF,TGTGCCATCAGTTTGGGACAGGGCTACAGTCAGCCCCAGCATTTT
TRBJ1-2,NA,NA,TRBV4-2,CASSQVPGSPVVGYTF,TGTGCCAGCAGCCAAGTTCCGGGAAGCCCGGTCGTAGGCTACACCTTC
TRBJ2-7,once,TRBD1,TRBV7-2,CASSPDRAAEQYF,TGTGCCAGCAGCCCCGACAGGGCGGCCGAGCAGTACTTC
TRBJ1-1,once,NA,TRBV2,CASSNTPITEAFF,TGTGCCAGCAGCAACACGCCGATCACTGAAGCTTTCTTT
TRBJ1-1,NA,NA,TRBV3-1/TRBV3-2,CASSHRGNREAFF,TGTGCCAGCAGCCACAGGGGAAATCGGGAAGCTTTCTTT
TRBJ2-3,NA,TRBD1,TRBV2,CASSEDRGTDTQYF,TGTGCCAGCAGTGAAGACAGGGGGACAGATACGCAGTATTTT
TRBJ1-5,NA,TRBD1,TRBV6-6,CASRTRGDRSNQPQHF,TGTGCCAGCAGAACAAGGGGGGACAGAAGCAATCAGCCCCAGCATTTT
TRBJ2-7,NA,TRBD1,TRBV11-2,CASSSTGQGSYEQYF,TGTGCCAGCAGCTCGACAGGACAGGGGAGCTACGAGCAGTACTTC
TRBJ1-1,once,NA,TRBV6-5,CASWLGGTEAFF,TGTGCCAGTTGGTTGGGGGGTACTGAAGCTTTCTTT
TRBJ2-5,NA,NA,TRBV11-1,CASSLRETQYF,TGTGCCAGCAGCTTGCGGGAGACCCAGTACTTC
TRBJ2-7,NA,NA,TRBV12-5,CASAQGNLGSYEQYF,TGTGCTAGTGCCCAGGGGAACCTGGGCTCCTACGAGCAGTACTTC
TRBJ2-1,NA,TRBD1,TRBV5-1,CASSLQGAGGYNEQFF,TGCGCCAGCAGCTTACAGGGGGCAGGGGGTTACAATGAGCAGTTCTTC
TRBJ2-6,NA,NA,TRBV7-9,CASSLQTRGSGANVLTF,TGTGCCAGCAGCTTACAGACTCGAGGGTCTGGGGCCAACGTCCTGACTTTC
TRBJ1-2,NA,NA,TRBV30,CAWVTNEGTYGYTF,TGTGCCTGGGTCACCAACGAGGGGACTTATGGCTACACCTTC
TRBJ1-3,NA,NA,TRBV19,CASSLQGLGGNTIYF,TGTGCCAGTAGTCTACAGGGCTTGGGTGGAAACACCATATATTTT
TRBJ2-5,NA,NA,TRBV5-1,CASSLGTGSRETQYF,TGCGCCAGCAGCTTGGGGACGGGGAGCCGGGAGACCCAGTACTTC
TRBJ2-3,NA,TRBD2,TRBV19,CASTHSLAGNTDTQYF,TGTGCCAGTACACATTCCCTAGCGGGGAACACAGATACGCAGTATTTT